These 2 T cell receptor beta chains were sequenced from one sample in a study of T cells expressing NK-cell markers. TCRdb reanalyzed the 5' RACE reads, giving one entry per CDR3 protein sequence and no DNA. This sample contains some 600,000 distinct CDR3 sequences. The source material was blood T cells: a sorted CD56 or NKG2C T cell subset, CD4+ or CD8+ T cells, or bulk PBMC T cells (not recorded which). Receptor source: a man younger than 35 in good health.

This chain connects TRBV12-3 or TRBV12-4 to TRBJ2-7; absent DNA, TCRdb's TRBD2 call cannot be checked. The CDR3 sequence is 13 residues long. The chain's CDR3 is CASSPPGRSEQYF.

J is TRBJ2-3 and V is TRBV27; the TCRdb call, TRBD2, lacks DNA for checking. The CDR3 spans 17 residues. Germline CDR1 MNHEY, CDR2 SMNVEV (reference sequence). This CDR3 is CASSPRGRSGNTDTQYF.